The clone carrying this T cell receptor beta chain was recorded at least ten times. Its antigen is unknown. A single record per CDR3 protein comes from TCRdb applying MiXCR to the reads. This sample has approximately 630,000 distinct CDR3 sequences, with 24% found just once. The CDR3 runs to 14 residues. Germline CDR1 and CDR2: SEHNR and FQNEAQ (reference sequence). V was cut by 2 bases and J by 4 bases, with 12 bases left in between. The sample is drawn from a study of T cell repertoires in cytomegalovirus infection. General study findings and limits: CMV-specific TCR beta clonotypes restricted by HLA-C were the ones dominating the ex vivo response.

This receptor was obtained from a human donor in good health (CMV status not recorded). Some clones in this sample may be carry-over from other donors' samples. The J gene is TRBJ2-7, the V gene TRBV7-9, with D tentatively TRBD1 (5 bases). Sequencing was performed on CD8+ T cells from PBMCs. The DNA of the CDR3 is TGTGCCAGCAGCTTAAATCAGGGTCCTTACGAGCAGTACTTC. It yields the protein CASSLNQGPYEQYF.